These 25 T cell receptor beta chains were sequenced from one sample in a study of blood T cells in healthy people across ages. Primed by a sample-barcoded 5' primer and a J-beta primer mix, a second PCR proceeded for 7 to 11 cycles. TCRdb ran MiXCR on the 5' RACE reads and lists one entry per CDR3 protein. The sample lists 1.8 million or so distinct CDR3 sequences, 39% seen once, with under 30% in the top ten. Sequencing was carried out using blood. The source of these receptors is a human donor in good health.

Comment on this clonotype: Sequence at one end of the junction differs from germline and may be a read error. The chain couples TRBV7-2 to TRBJ1-2; possible D gene TRBD1, 6 bases. Germline V CDR1 and CDR2: SGHTA, FQGNSA. The CDR3 is made up of 14 amino acids. CDR3 sequence: CASSLAGVIYRYTF. Here the CDR3 DNA reads TGTGCCAGCAGCTTGGCAGGGGTAATCTATCGCTACACCTTC. Drawing the rest from reference TRBV7-2 and TRBJ1-2, the complete variable domain is GAGVSQSPSNKVTEKGKDVELRCDPISGHTALYWYRQSLGQGLEFLIYFQGNSAPDKSGLPSDRFSAERTGGSVSTLTIQRTQQEDSAVYLCASSLAGVIYRYTFGSGTRLTVV.

This clonotype appeared once. This chain links TRBV2 with TRBJ2-4; a weak D match, TRBD2 (5 bases). The J call may be faulty, since TRBJ2-7 better matches the DNA end. Germline assignment: CDR1 SNHLY and CDR2 FYNNEI. This CDR3 has 11 amino acids. The CDR3 nucleotides read TGTGCCAGCAGTGGAGCGGCCGAGCAGTACTTC. This encodes CASSGAAEQYF.

This clonotype was picked up a small number of times. The rearrangement links TRBV30 to TRBJ2-5; no reliable D call. The CDR3 extends over 14 amino acids. Germline lookup yields CDR1 GTSNPN and CDR2 SVGIG (reference sequence). V lost 1 base to trimming and J lost 2 bases, with 11 bases between them. The CDR3 nucleotides read TGTGCCTGGAGTGATGGACGCATGCAAGAGACCCAGTACTTC. Its translation: CAWSDGRMQETQYF.

This clonotype was seen more than once but under ten times. The V and J genes are TRBV15 and TRBJ2-7; D is ambiguous. Germline V gene lookup returns CDR1 LNHNV and CDR2 YYDKDF (reference sequence). Trimming removed 0 bases at V and 4 bases at J, with 13 bases between. The length of the CDR3 is 15 residues. The CDR3: CATSREPRPNYEQYF. CDR3 in DNA: TGTGCCACCAGCAGAGAGCCCAGGCCAAATTACGAGCAGTACTTC. The whole variable domain, filled in from reference TRBV15 and TRBJ2-7, reads DAMVIQNPRYQVTQFGKPVTLSCSQTLNHNVMYWYQQKSSQAPKLLFHYYDKDFNNEADTPDNFQSRRPNTSFCFLDIRSPGLGDTAMYLCATSREPRPNYEQYFGPGTRLTVT.

Comment on this clonotype: At one end, the junction sequence differs from germline, possibly due to a read error. CDR3 nucleotides: TGCGCCAACAGCCGTACTGGGACAGACTCTGGAAACACCATATATTTT. Translated: CANSRTGTDSGNTIYF. This chain links TRBV5-1 with TRBJ1-3; 7 bases line up with TRBD1. Looked up from germline, CDR1 is SGHRS and CDR2 is YFSETQ. The CDR3 sequence is 16 residues long.

This chain joins TRBV14 and TRBJ1-2; the D gene is possibly TRBD1 (5 bases). Germline-derived CDR1 and CDR2 are SGHDN and FVKESK. This CDR3 is 15 amino acids long. V was clipped by 0 bases and J by 2 bases, with 10 bases between them. For the CDR3, the DNA is TGTGCCAGCAGCCAAGATCGACAGACCAACTATGGCTACACCTTC. Its translation is CASSQDRQTNYGYTF.

This rearrangement joins TRBV6-5 to TRBJ1-1; TRBD1 aligns across 7 bases. V shed 6 bases and J 3 bases; nucleotides not matched to a gene: 10. CDR1 is MNHEY, CDR2 SVGAGI, per germline. This CDR3 has 15 residues. The CDR3 DNA is TGTGCCAGCAGCCGACAGGGTTTTGGCGACACTGAAGCTTTCTTT. Translating it yields CASSRQGFGDTEAFF.

This clonotype was counted between two and nine times. V usage is TRBV20-1 and J usage is TRBJ2-7, with 8 bases matching TRBD1. V shed 0 bases, J shed 5 bases, and the junction held 12 bases outside the gene matches. The CDR3 contains 16 residues. Germline V lookup: CDR1 DFQATT, CDR2 SNEGSKA (reference sequence). The CDR3 is CSARDSRQGTFHEQYF. Here the CDR3 DNA reads TGCAGTGCTAGAGACTCCAGACAGGGGACCTTCCACGAGCAGTACTTC.

The V call is TRBV7-2, the J call TRBJ2-5, with no clear D. The end of the DNA is better explained by TRBJ2-7, so the J call may be wrong. The CDR3 extends over 13 amino acids. From germline, CDR1 is SGHTA and CDR2 FQGNSA. DNA of the CDR3: TGTGCCAGCAGCTTAGCGTATTGGAACGAGCAGTACTTC. Protein: CASSLAYWNEQYF.

In this sample, this clonotype turned up a few times. The gene calls are TRBV4-2 and TRBJ2-1; perhaps TRBD1 as D (6 bases). Germline assignment: CDR1 LGHNA and CDR2 YNFKEQ. The CDR3 is 15 residues long. With 0 bases removed from V and 0 bases from J, the gap between germline ends came to 6 bases. CDR3 sequence (DNA): TGTGCCAGCAGCCAAGAGGACAGCTCCTACAATGAGCAGTTCTTC. Translating gives CASSQEDSSYNEQFF.

This clonotype showed up many times. The rearrangement joins TRBV29-1 to TRBJ2-7; 7 bases fit TRBD1. V gave up 6 bases and J gave up 0 bases; unmatched junction bases: 5. The length of the CDR3 is 13 residues. Germline CDR1 SQVTM, CDR2 ANQGSEA. The CDR3 DNA reads as TGCAGCGTGCGACGACAGGGCTCCTACGAGCAGTACTTC. It codes for CSVRRQGSYEQYF.

The chain couples TRBV24-1 to TRBJ1-1; D might be TRBD1 (6 bases). Germline CDR1 KGHDR, CDR2 SFDVKD. Trimming pared 9 bases from V and 3 bases from J, leaving 19 bases between. The CDR3 is 15 amino acids. Here the CDR3 DNA reads TGTGCCACCGGACGAGAAGGACAGACCGACACTGAAGCTTTCTTT. It yields the protein CATGREGQTDTEAFF.

This clonotype was seen more than once but under ten times. The chain uses TRBV7-8 and TRBJ2-7; 9 bases fit TRBD1. V dropped 3 bases and J dropped 4; count of bases not matched to a gene: 7. There are 15 residues in the CDR3. The germline gives CDR1 SGHVS, CDR2 FQNEAQ. Here the CDR3 reads CASSFLMGQGYEQYF. CDR3 sequence (DNA): TGTGCCAGCAGCTTCCTAATGGGACAGGGATACGAGCAGTACTTC.

This clonotype was picked up many times. This chain joins TRBV20-1 and TRBJ2-7, with TRBD1 as a possible D gene (6 bases). This CDR3 region has 14 residues. Germline assignment: CDR1 DFQATT and CDR2 SNEGSKA (reference sequence). The V end was cut by 3 bases, the J end by 6 bases, with 18 bases between. CDR3 DNA: TGCAGTGCTAGGCCTAGGCACAGGGCAGGCGAGCAGTACTTC. Its translation is CSARPRHRAGEQYF.

The table lists this clonotype with a few counts. V usage is TRBV4-3 and J usage is TRBJ1-2; D may be TRBD1 (5 bases). Trimming removed 7 bases from V and 4 bases from J, with 16 bases in between. The CDR3 is 14 residues long. The germline CDR1 and CDR2 sequences are LGHNA and YSLEER. CDR3 nucleotides: TGCGCCAGCACCCCCGGGGCGGCCTTCTATGGCTACACCTTC. Its translation: CASTPGAAFYGYTF.

The J gene is TRBJ2-7, the V gene TRBV12-3 or TRBV12-4; no reliable D call. This CDR3 is built from 12 residues. V shed 6 bases and J shed 2 bases, with 8 bases lying between them. The CDR3 sequence: CASRSDPYEQYF. The CDR3 DNA reads TGTGCCAGCAGATCCGACCCCTACGAGCAGTACTTC.

The chain has TRBV6-5 and TRBJ1-2, with 8 bases lining up with TRBD1. CDR1 and CDR2 from the germline V gene are MNHEY and SVGAGI. J lost 3 bases, V lost 0 bases, and 3 bases had no gene match. CDR3 length: 15 residues. CDR3: CASSYSTGGYYGYTF. The CDR3 DNA follows: TGTGCCAGCAGTTACTCTACAGGGGGGTACTATGGCTACACCTTC.

This clonotype was found a few times. This chain connects TRBV3-1 to TRBJ2-3; a possible D gene is TRBD2 (6 bases). The length of the CDR3 is 15 residues. Trimming took off 6 bases at V and 3 bases at J, with 16 bases between the two ends. Germline CDR1 is LGHDT and CDR2 is YNNKEL (reference sequence). The CDR3 bases are TGTGCCAGCAGGAACGGGAGAGGGTTGACAGATACGCAGTATTTT. The encoded protein is CASRNGRGLTDTQYF.

This chain uses TRBV12-3 or TRBV12-4 with TRBJ2-7; 8 bases fit TRBD1. The tail of the sequence fits TRBJ2-4 better, so the J call may be wrong. CDR3 length: 13 residues. CDR3 in DNA: TGTGCCAGCAGCTGGGGACAGGATAACATTCAGTACTTC. Its protein product is CASSWGQDNIQYF.

A few counts support this clonotype. The J gene is TRBJ2-1, the V gene TRBV27; 7 bases line up with TRBD1. This CDR3 region has 17 residues. CDR1 and CDR2 (germline): MNHEY, SMNVEV (reference sequence). After removal of 5 bases from V and 2 bases from J, the junction contained 12 bases not matched to a gene. CDR3: CASSTYTDRRTYNEQFF. The CDR3 bases are TGTGCCAGCAGTACATATACGGACAGGAGAACCTACAATGAGCAGTTCTTC.

The chain couples TRBV27 to TRBJ2-4; 7 bases line up with TRBD2. Trimming cost V 2 bases and J 8 bases; bases outside gene matches: 12. The germline V gene encodes CDR1 MNHEY and CDR2 SMNVEV (reference sequence). The CDR3 loop spans 16 amino acids. For the CDR3, the DNA is TGTGCCAGCAGTTTAAGACAGCACCTCCGGGGGGACATTCAGTACTTC. Amino acid sequence: CASSLRQHLRGDIQYF.

This rearrangement joins TRBV4-3 to TRBJ2-1, with a tentative D call TRBD2 (5 bases). Near its end, the DNA agrees better with TRBJ2-7, so the J call may be wrong. CDR1 and CDR2 (germline): LGHNA, YSLEER. The CDR3 totals 17 residues. The CDR3 DNA follows: TGCGCCAGCAGCCAAGTAGATGGGCTAGTCGACTACAATGAGCAGTACTTC. It codes for CASSQVDGLVDYNEQYF.

This clonotype was observed a few times. This chain links TRBV14 with TRBJ2-1; D not certain. Germline CDR1 reads SGHDN; CDR2 reads FVKESK. The V gene lost 4 bases and the J gene lost 4 bases, with 17 bases spanning the gap. CDR3 size: 16 residues. The CDR3, as DNA: TGTGCCAGCAGCCCCCGGGCGTCTAGAGCTTACAATGAGCAGTTCTTC. Its translation is CASSPRASRAYNEQFF.

The chain uses TRBV5-1 and TRBJ2-4; maybe TRBD2 (5 bases). Between the trimmed V and J ends, which lost 1 base and 5 bases, there was a span of 10 bases. Germline CDR1 and CDR2: SGHRS and YFSETQ. The CDR3 has 14 residues. Here the CDR3 reads CASSLPEGQNIQYF. CDR3 bases: TGCGCCAGCAGCTTGCCAGAGGGTCAAAACATTCAGTACTTC.

V usage is TRBV20-1 and J usage is TRBJ1-5, with D hard to call. This CDR3 is 13 amino acids long. Between the trimmed V and J ends, which lost 6 bases and 6 bases, there was a span of 15 bases. Germline V gene data show CDR1 as DFQATT and CDR2 as SNEGSKA (reference sequence). CDR3 region: CSAPMVLGQPQHF. In nucleotides, the CDR3 is TGCAGTGCCCCAATGGTCCTGGGTCAGCCCCAGCATTTT.